A selection of T cell receptor beta chains follows, all from one sample in a study of technical replicates of blood from several donors. Repertoires were generated with immunoSEQ multiplex PCR, while TCRdb's copy carries only in-frame clones and drops some. The table lists tens of thousands of clones, 92% of them singletons. Sequencing was carried out using T cells isolated from PBMCs. These receptors all stem from a human donor in good health. CDR3s include the opening cysteine and the closing phenylalanine or tryptophan. Each record gives: D gene, V gene, J gene, clone size, CDR3 protein, CDR3 DNA. D genes are given only for firm matches. Clone sizes are given selectively: once, few, many, or a class where the clone is expanded.

-	TRBV7-2	TRBJ2-7	-	CASSFQGSGEQYF	TGTGCCAGCAGCTTCCAGGGCTCAGGCGAGCAGTACTTC
TRBD1	TRBV11-2	TRBJ2-7	-	CASSHIGTGAYEQYF	TGTGCCAGCAGTCACATTGGGACAGGAGCCTACGAGCAGTACTTC
TRBD2	TRBV5-1	TRBJ2-5	-	CASSSLAVDFQETQYF	TGCGCCAGCAGCTCCCTAGCGGTGGACTTCCAAGAGACCCAGTACTTC
TRBD1	TRBV19	TRBJ2-7	once	CASSPGQGTSYEQYF	TGTGCCAGTAGTCCAGGACAGGGGACGTCGTACGAGCAGTACTTC
TRBD1	TRBV11-2	TRBJ1-5	once	CASSFTTGGRQPQHF	TGTGCCAGCAGCTTTACAACAGGGGGCCGTCAGCCCCAGCATTTT
-	TRBV2	TRBJ2-3	-	CASIRGYTGVRTDTQYF	TGTGCCAGCATTCGGGGGTACACAGGGGTACGGACAGATACGCAGTATTTT
TRBD2	TRBV27	TRBJ2-1	-	CASSPGGAFEQFF	TGTGCCAGCAGTCCCGGGGGGGCCTTTGAGCAGTTCTTC
-	TRBV4-1	TRBJ2-7	-	CASSQDWGQGHHEQYF	TGCGCCAGCAGCCAAGATTGGGGCCAGGGTCATCACGAGCAGTACTTC
-	TRBV7-6	TRBJ1-5	-	CASSLAEGQPQHF	TGTGCCAGCAGCTTAGCGGAGGGTCAGCCCCAGCATTTT
TRBD1	TRBV5-1	TRBJ1-4	-	CASSAGQGADEKLFF	TGCGCCAGCAGCGCAGGACAGGGGGCGGATGAAAAACTGTTTTTT
-	TRBV20-1	TRBJ1-2	-	CSARVNYGYTF	TGCAGTGCGAGGGTTAACTATGGCTACACCTTC
-	TRBV7-9	TRBJ1-1	-	CASSADRHTEAFF	TGTGCCAGCAGCGCCGACAGGCACACTGAAGCTTTCTTT
-	TRBV11-3	TRBJ1-1	-	CASSLLQRRRDSGTEAFF	TGTGCCAGCAGCTTATTGCAGAGGAGGCGTGATAGCGGGACTGAAGCTTTCTTT
-	TRBV12-5	TRBJ2-2	once	CASGLAGPTGELFF	TGTGCTAGTGGTTTGGCAGGCCCCACCGGGGAGCTGTTTTTT
-	TRBV7-9	TRBJ2-1	-	CASSLARGGRYNEQFF	TGTGCCAGCAGCTTAGCGCGGGGCGGTCGGTACAATGAGCAGTTCTTC
TRBD2	TRBV9	TRBJ2-2	once	CASSVRDGGATGELFF	TGTGCCAGCAGCGTGAGGGACGGGGGGGCCACCGGGGAGCTGTTTTTT